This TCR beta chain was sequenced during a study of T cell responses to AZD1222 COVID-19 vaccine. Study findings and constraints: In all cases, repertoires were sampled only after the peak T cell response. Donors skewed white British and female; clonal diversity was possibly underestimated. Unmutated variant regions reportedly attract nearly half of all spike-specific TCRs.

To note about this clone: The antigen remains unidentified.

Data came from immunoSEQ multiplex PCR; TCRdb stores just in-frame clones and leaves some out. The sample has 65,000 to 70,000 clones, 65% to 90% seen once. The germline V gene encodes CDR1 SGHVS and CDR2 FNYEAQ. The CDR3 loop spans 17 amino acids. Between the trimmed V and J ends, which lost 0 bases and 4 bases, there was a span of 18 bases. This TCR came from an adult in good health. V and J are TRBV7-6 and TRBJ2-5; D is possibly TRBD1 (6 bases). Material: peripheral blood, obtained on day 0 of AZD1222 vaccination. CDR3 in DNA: TGTGCCAGCAGCTTAGCACCGACAGGCTATGGACGAGAGACCCAGTACTTC. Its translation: CASSLAPTGYGRETQYF.